This TCR beta chain was identified in a study of blood T cell repertoires in COVID-19. Study as a whole: Spain, Italy and the United States supplied samples that represented acute and convalescent COVID-19. From T cells, B-cell-depleted T cells, or PBMCs came the material, which was cDNA or gDNA.

Trimming cost V 7 bases and J 4 bases, with 16 bases left between them. CDR3 size: 15 residues. Germline values: CDR1 SNHLY, CDR2 FYNNEI. Under the authors' procedure: Using reference gene primer amplification, nucleated cell counts were estimated. Sequenced by immunoSEQ multiplex PCR; TCRdb stores in-frame clones only, minus some. The V and J calls and the clone size are those of that table, but D and trimming were determined from the DNA. The sample has approximately 260,000 clones; roughly nine tenths are singletons. J is TRBJ2-2 and V is TRBV2; D might be TRBD1 (6 bases). This TCR was sampled from a man aged 50 to 60 with acute or convalescent COVID-19. What was sequenced was peripheral blood. As DNA, the CDR3 is TGTGCCAGCAAGCGCACAGGGCCCCCCACCGGGGAGCTGTTTTTT. This codes for CASKRTGPPTGELFF.